The 32 T cell receptor beta chains in this list originate from one sample, sequenced in a study of shared clonotypes between healthy human individuals. Assay used: immunoSEQ multiplex PCR; TCRdb lists only in-frame clones, some missing. Among hundreds of thousands of clones listed, roughly 70% were seen once. The sample taken for sequencing was memory CD4+ T cells sorted from blood. As to subset: CD45RA-negative fraction. The origin of the receptors is a woman younger than 45 in good health.

The V call is TRBV30, the J call TRBJ1-2; no firm D call. This CDR3 is 11 amino acids long. The germline V gene has CDR1 GTSNPN and CDR2 SVGIG (reference sequence). V was clipped by 2 bases and J by 2 bases, with 3 bases between them. The CDR3 reads CAWSQNYGYTF. CDR3 nucleotide sequence: TGTGCCTGGAGTCAGAACTATGGCTACACCTTC.

This clone has a count of ten or more. Distinct nucleotide sequences in the sample also encode this CDR3. The V call is TRBV27, the J call TRBJ1-2, with a weak D call TRBD1 (5 bases). From germline, CDR1 is MNHEY and CDR2 SMNVEV (reference sequence). The CDR3 is made up of 14 amino acids. V gave up 3 bases and J gave up 4 bases, with 12 bases separating them. This CDR3 reads CASSLTGPSYGYTF. The CDR3 DNA is TGTGCCAGCAGTTTGACGGGACCTAGCTATGGCTACACCTTC.

The J gene is TRBJ2-3, the V gene TRBV6-6; D is ambiguous. The CDR3 covers 12 residues. V gave up 5 bases and J gave up 5 bases, with 8 bases separating them. Germline lookup yields CDR1 MNHNY and CDR2 SVGAGI (reference sequence). In DNA, the CDR3 is TGTGCCAGCAGTCAGAAGGGAGATACGCAGTATTTT. It is translated as CASSQKGDTQYF.

The gene calls are TRBV4-2 and TRBJ2-7; D unresolved. There are 15 residues in the CDR3. Germline CDR1 is LGHNA and CDR2 is YNFKEQ. V shed 0 bases and J shed 3 bases, with 12 bases lying between them. The DNA for the CDR3 is TGTGCCAGCAGCCAAGAGCCCAGGTCGGGCTACGAGCAGTACTTC. Translation: CASSQEPRSGYEQYF.

The chain combines TRBV7-3 with TRBJ2-1, with TRBD2 identical over 8 bases. This CDR3 is 12 amino acids long. CDR1 is SGHTA, CDR2 FQGTGA, per germline. The J segment lost 12 bases and the V segment lost 4 bases, leaving 5 bases of the junction unmatched. The DNA of the CDR3 is TGTGCCAGCAGCTCCCCGGCGGGGGGGCAGTTCTTC. Its protein product is CASSSPAGGQFF.

This chain links TRBV18 with TRBJ2-7; perhaps D is TRBD1 or TRBD2 (5 bases each). The CDR3 has 14 amino acids. Trimming took off 3 bases at V and 7 bases at J, with 16 bases between the two ends. Per germline, CDR1 KGHSH and CDR2 LQKENI. CDR3 sequence (DNA): TGTGCCAGCTCACCTCCGGGACGCCGCGAGGAGCAGTACTTC. This translates into CASSPPGRREEQYF.

The chain is built from TRBV11-2 and TRBJ2-3; D call uncertain. V lost 7 bases to trimming and J lost 0 bases, with 11 bases between them. The CDR3 sequence is 14 residues long. Per germline, CDR1 SGHAT and CDR2 FQNNGV. The CDR3, as DNA: TGTGCCAGCACCCGGCCCCTTAGCACAGATACGCAGTATTTT. Protein: CASTRPLSTDTQYF.

The gene calls are TRBV28 and TRBJ1-5; D not resolved. The CDR3 is 14 amino acids. In germline, CDR1 is MDHEN, CDR2 SYDVKM. Trimming took off 2 bases at V and 3 bases at J, with 8 bases between the two ends. DNA of the CDR3: TGTGCCAGCAGTTTAGACCGGTCCAATCAGCCCCAGCATTTT. It yields the protein CASSLDRSNQPQHF.

CDR3 region: CASSQDRVGVYEQYF. DNA of the CDR3: TGCGCCAGCAGCCAAGACAGGGTGGGGGTTTACGAGCAGTACTTC. The chain recombines TRBV4-1 with TRBJ2-5; tentatively, D is TRBD1 or TRBD2 (5 bases each). The DNA end lines up better with TRBJ2-7; the J call may be wrong. The CDR3 has 15 residues. In germline, CDR1 is MGHRA, CDR2 YSYEKL.

As for this clone: The sample has other DNA sequences that encode this CDR3 too. The chain carries TRBV19 and TRBJ1-1, with D hard to call. The CDR3 extends over 13 amino acids. Germline V gene sequence: CDR1 LNHDA, CDR2 SQIVND (reference sequence). Trimming removed 1 base from V and 2 bases from J, with 5 bases in between. Here the CDR3 reads CASSIGGNTEAFF. The CDR3 coding sequence is TGTGCCAGTAGTATAGGTGGTAACACTGAAGCTTTCTTT.

This clone occurred once. The chain has TRBV28 and TRBJ2-3; TRBD2 matches at 13 bases. This CDR3 has 15 amino acids. Germline V CDR1 and CDR2: MDHEN, SYDVKM. V dropped 5 bases and J dropped 6; count of bases not matched to a gene: 5. The CDR3 loop is CASSTSGRALDTQYF. In nucleotides, the CDR3 is TGTGCCAGCAGTACTAGCGGGAGGGCCTTGGATACGCAGTATTTT.

The CDR3 sequence is CASSPPRQGGYEQYF. The CDR3 nucleotides read TGTGCCAGCAGCCCACCTCGACAGGGTGGCTACGAGCAGTACTTC. The rearrangement links TRBV28 to TRBJ2-7, with 7 positions matching TRBD1. This CDR3 has 15 residues. The germline V gene encodes CDR1 MDHEN and CDR2 SYDVKM. The junction had 11 bases not matched to a gene; V was cut back by 6 bases and J by 3 bases.

The chain is built from TRBV28 and TRBJ2-5; tentatively, D is TRBD2 (5 bases). This CDR3 comprises 15 residues. V gave up 6 bases and J gave up 5 bases, with 19 bases separating them. Germline assignment: CDR1 MDHEN and CDR2 SYDVKM. The CDR3 reads CASSRRTGSQETQYF. The CDR3 DNA reads TGTGCCAGCAGCCGACGGACTGGATCCCAGGAGACCCAGTACTTC.

The rearrangement joins TRBV11-2 to TRBJ2-1, with unresolved D. The CDR3 consists of 14 residues. Looked up from germline, CDR1 is SGHAT and CDR2 is FQNNGV. Trimming took 0 bases from V and 8 from J, leaving 11 bases between them. CDR3 nucleotides: TGTGCCAGCAGCTTAGATCGTCTAAGGGATGAGCAGTTCTTC. Translating it yields CASSLDRLRDEQFF.

There are a few counts of this clone. The chain recombines TRBV5-4 with TRBJ2-7, with 16 bases matching TRBD2. The CDR3 consists of 17 residues. Unmatched junction bases numbered 11, after V lost 4 bases and J lost 7 bases. Germline V gives CDR1 SGHNT, CDR2 YYREEE (reference sequence). The CDR3 region is CASSGGLAGGPAREQYF. The CDR3 region has the DNA TGTGCCAGCAGCGGGGGACTAGCGGGAGGGCCGGCGAGGGAGCAGTACTTC.

The chain carries TRBV9 and TRBJ2-1, with TRBD2 as a possible D gene (5 bases). The CDR3 totals 16 residues. Per the germline V gene, CDR1 is SGDLS and CDR2 is YYNGEE. V lost 4 bases and J lost 0, with 14 bases in between. The CDR3 nucleotides are TGTGCCAGCAGCCCGCGAGGGCGGAGCTCCTACAATGAGCAGTTCTTC. Translation: CASSPRGRSSYNEQFF.

This clone is a singleton in its sample. The chain has TRBV5-1 and TRBJ1-2; possibly TRBD1 for D (6 bases). From germline, CDR1 is SGHRS and CDR2 YFSETQ. This CDR3 is 14 amino acids long. Deletions cut 0 bases from V and 8 bases from J, with 14 bases between. The CDR3 here is CASSLGQEVRGYTF. CDR3 DNA: TGCGCCAGCAGCTTGGGACAGGAAGTAAGAGGCTACACCTTC.

The chain couples TRBV5-4 to TRBJ2-5, with D tentatively TRBD1 (6 bases). The ends were cut back, 4 bases at V and 1 base at J, with 14 bases in the middle. Germline V CDR1 and CDR2: SGHNT, YYREEE (reference sequence). The CDR3 runs 15 residues. The CDR3 DNA reads TGTGCCAGCAGCCCAAGCAGGGGCTTCCAAGAGACCCAGTACTTC. Amino acids: CASSPSRGFQETQYF.

This clone was recorded only once. This chain joins TRBV19 and TRBJ1-2, with D unresolved. Germline V gene lookup returns CDR1 LNHDA and CDR2 SQIVND (reference sequence). Trimming stripped 3 bases from V and 2 bases from J, with 7 bases between. The CDR3 consists of 13 residues. This chain's CDR3 is CASSMYQNYGYTF. The CDR3 DNA reads TGTGCCAGTAGTATGTACCAAAACTATGGCTACACCTTC.

Only one count was recorded for this clone. This rearrangement joins TRBV19 to TRBJ2-2; no firm D call. The CDR3 is 14 residues long. The germline V and J ends were trimmed by 3 bases and 1 base, with 6 bases remaining between them. Germline lookup yields CDR1 LNHDA and CDR2 SQIVND (reference sequence). This CDR3 is CASSIGWNTGELFF. The CDR3 DNA reads as TGTGCCAGTAGTATCGGTTGGAACACCGGGGAGCTGTTTTTT.

This clone was observed many times. The chain links TRBV2 to TRBJ2-2, with TRBD2 matching 10 bases. Trimming at V came to 1 base and at J to 1 base, leaving 12 bases not matched to a gene. This CDR3 spans 20 amino acids. Per the germline V gene, CDR1 is SNHLY and CDR2 is FYNNEI. CDR3 in amino acids: CASSEEGLAGAGLNTGELFF. The CDR3 coding sequence is TGTGCCAGCAGTGAAGAAGGTCTAGCGGGAGCGGGGTTGAACACCGGGGAGCTGTTTTTT.

This sequence joins TRBV6-6 and TRBJ1-5; D is uncertain. From germline, CDR1 is MNHNY and CDR2 SVGAGI (reference sequence). This CDR3 region has 15 residues. Trimming removed 2 bases at V and 7 bases at J, with 15 bases between. The DNA of the CDR3 is TGTGCCAGCAGTTACGGGCAGAATCTTCGGCAGCCCCAGCATTTT. This translates into CASSYGQNLRQPQHF.

The V call is TRBV6-5, the J call TRBJ1-5, with 8 bases aligning to TRBD1. V trimming: 7 bases; J trimming: 0 bases; junction bases outside the gene matches: 5. This CDR3 region has 15 residues. Germline V gene lookup returns CDR1 MNHEY and CDR2 SVGAGI. The CDR3 loop is CASKQGAVSNQPQHF. CDR3 nucleotide sequence: TGTGCCAGCAAGCAGGGGGCGGTTAGCAATCAGCCCCAGCATTTT.

V usage is TRBV11-2 and J usage is TRBJ2-4, with no clear D. The V end was cut by 4 bases, the J end by 0 bases, with 7 bases between. CDR1 is SGHAT, CDR2 FQNNGV, per germline. This CDR3 is 14 amino acids long. The CDR3, as DNA: TGTGCCAGCAGCTCCGATTTAGCCAAAAACATTCAGTACTTC. This gives the protein CASSSDLAKNIQYF.

As concerns this clone: The same CDR3 arises from other DNA sequences in this sample as well. CDR3 sequence reads: CAWSRGAGRPQHF. In nucleotides, the CDR3 is TGTGCCTGGAGTCGAGGGGCGGGGCGGCCCCAGCATTTT. J is TRBJ1-5 and V is TRBV30; possibly TRBD1 for D (5 bases). The ends were cut back, 2 bases at V and 9 bases at J, with 14 bases in the middle. The CDR3 totals 13 residues. Germline V CDR1 and CDR2: GTSNPN, SVGIG (reference sequence).

J is TRBJ2-2 and V is TRBV7-2; D is perhaps TRBD1 (6 bases). Germline CDR1 SGHTA, CDR2 FQGNSA. V was clipped by 5 bases and J by 6 bases, with 16 bases between them. CDR3 length equals 15 residues. Written as DNA, the CDR3 is TGTGCCAGCAGCACGACAGGTCTCCCATCCGGGGAGCTGTTTTTT. As protein: CASSTTGLPSGELFF.

As concerns this clone: Other DNA sequences within the sample encode an identical CDR3. The V call is TRBV5-1, the J call TRBJ2-3; D is undetermined. The CDR3 has 11 residues. The V gene's germline CDR1 is SGHRS and CDR2 YFSETQ. With 3 bases removed from V and 6 bases from J, the gap between germline ends came to 5 bases. The CDR3 sequence is CASSSSDTQYF. CDR3 DNA sequence: TGCGCCAGCAGCTCCTCGGATACGCAGTATTTT.

The chain carries TRBV7-2 and TRBJ1-4; 7 bases align to TRBD1. Germline CDR1 and CDR2: SGHTA and FQGNSA. Germline trimming cut 5 bases from V and 8 bases from J; bases unmatched to any gene: 14. This CDR3 has 16 residues. The CDR3 DNA follows: TGTGCCAGCAGCCCCCGAGGGGGCCCACGGCGAGAAAAACTGTTTTTT. Its translation: CASSPRGGPRREKLFF.

The chain employs TRBV11-3 and TRBJ2-1, with TRBD2 matching 9 bases. This CDR3 has 15 amino acids. Trimming cost V 2 bases and J 8 bases; bases outside gene matches: 7. Per the germline V gene, CDR1 is SGHNT and CDR2 is YENEEA. The CDR3 region is CASSLMAGGPDEQFF. The CDR3 DNA sequence: TGTGCCAGCAGCTTAATGGCGGGAGGGCCGGATGAGCAGTTCTTC.

The rearrangement uses TRBV10-3 and TRBJ2-1; possible D gene TRBD1, 5 bases. Trimming removed 2 bases at V and 6 bases at J, with 14 bases between. The CDR3 has 15 residues. The germline V gene encodes CDR1 ENHRY and CDR2 SYGVKD. DNA for the CDR3: TGTGCCATCAGTGAGGGGGCGGCCACAACCAATGAGCAGTTCTTC. Translated, it gives CAISEGAATTNEQFF.

The genes are TRBV5-1 and TRBJ2-6; TRBD2 might be the D (6 bases). The CDR3 totals 18 residues. Trimming removed 1 base from V and 3 bases from J, with 17 bases in between. Germline V CDR1 and CDR2: SGHRS, YFSETQ. CDR3 DNA: TGCGCCAGCAGCTTGACAGCCGGAGGGGCTGGTGGGGCCAACGTCCTGACTTTC. Translation gives CASSLTAGGAGGANVLTF.

This clone was recorded only once. V gene TRBV28 combines with J gene TRBJ2-5; the match to TRBD1 covers 7 bases. J lost 2 bases, V lost 5 bases, and 8 bases had no gene match. From germline, CDR1 is MDHEN and CDR2 SYDVKM. The CDR3 is 15 amino acids. The CDR3 DNA is TGTGCCAGCAGTCTAGGGACAGTGGGACAAGAGACCCAGTACTTC. Its translation is CASSLGTVGQETQYF.